This TCR beta chain was profiled in a study of blood T cell repertoires in COVID-19. Study-wide background: Material from acute and convalescent COVID-19 was sourced from the United States, Italy and Spain.

The junction had 6 bases not matched to a gene; V was cut back by 0 bases and J by 11 bases. This CDR3 spans 13 amino acids. Germline loops: CDR1 SGHRS, CDR2 YFSETQ. Profiling relied on immunoSEQ multiplex PCR, and the TCRdb table lists in-frame clones only, not all of them. The data show 55,000 to 80,000 clones, around 83% seen once. The chain carries TRBV5-1 and TRBJ2-5, with 8 positions matching TRBD1. Sequenced: peripheral blood. The sequence derives from a man aged 50-60 years with active COVID-19. CDR3 bases: TGCGCCAGCAGCTTGGGACAGGGGTTAATGCAGTACTTC. Its translation is CASSLGQGLMQYF.